One and the same sample provided the 8 T cell receptor beta chains below, sequenced in a study of neurological immune-mediated disorders. TCRdb reprocessed the 5' RACE reads with MiXCR, giving one entry per CDR3 protein. The sample includes about 80,000 distinct CDR3 sequences, roughly 4.8% of them seen just once. The material sequenced was PBMCs. The receptor set was obtained from a woman between 25 and 40 years old with multiple sclerosis.

J is TRBJ2-1 and V is TRBV20-1; TRBD2 might be the D (6 bases). Trimming took 2 bases from V and 6 from J, leaving 14 bases between them. Germline CDR1 DFQATT, CDR2 SNEGSKA (reference sequence). The CDR3 loop spans 14 amino acids. CDR3 residues: CSARSLLAGNEQFF. Here the CDR3 DNA reads TGCAGTGCTAGATCGTTACTAGCTGGCAATGAGCAGTTCTTC.

This clonotype was counted at least ten times. The chain links TRBV12-3 or TRBV12-4 to TRBJ2-1; no clear D. The germline V and J ends were trimmed by 1 base and 0 bases, with 10 bases remaining between them. CDR3 length: 16 residues. The CDR3 spells CASSLGAPSSYNEQFF. Here the CDR3 DNA reads TGTGCCAGCAGTTTAGGCGCGCCAAGCTCCTACAATGAGCAGTTCTTC.

The chain uses TRBV5-1 and TRBJ1-1, with 7 bases matching TRBD1. Germline V gene lookup returns CDR1 SGHRS and CDR2 YFSETQ. The CDR3 covers 16 residues. V shed 4 bases and J 2 bases; nucleotides not matched to a gene: 11. CDR3 protein: CASSRYTGTANTEAFF. The CDR3 coding sequence is TGCGCCAGCAGCCGATATACCGGGACAGCAAACACTGAAGCTTTCTTT.

This clonotype was picked up many times. The V and J genes are TRBV5-6 and TRBJ1-1, with D tentatively TRBD1 (5 bases). V lost 2 bases and J 1 base, leaving 18 bases between the germline ends. Germline loops: CDR1 SGHDT, CDR2 YYEEEE. The CDR3 length is 17 residues. CDR3 DNA sequence: TGTGCCAGCAGCTTCCCCCGGGAGGGGCGGAAGAACACTGAAGCTTTCTTT. It codes for CASSFPREGRKNTEAFF. Using reference TRBV5-6 and TRBJ1-1 for the parts outside the CDR3, the full variable domain is DAGVTQSPTHLIKTRGQQVTLRCSPKSGHDTVSWYQQALGQGPQFIFQYYEEEERQRGNFPDRFSGHQFPNYSSELNVNALLLGDSALYLCASSFPREGRKNTEAFFGQGTRLTVV.

This clonotype showed up many times. The V and J genes are TRBV29-1 and TRBJ2-3; D may correspond to TRBD1 or TRBD2 (6 bases each). Germline-derived CDR1 and CDR2 are SQVTM and ANQGSEA. This CDR3 contains 12 residues. The V gene lost 6 bases and the J gene lost 10 bases, with 17 bases spanning the gap. In DNA form, the CDR3 reads TGCAGCGTGGGGGGCGAGGGGACGCCGCAGTATTTT. This translates into CSVGGEGTPQYF.

This clonotype was counted ten times or more. The CDR3 loop reads CASSLGRGGNYGYTF. The CDR3 nucleotides read TGCGCCAGCAGCCTGGGGCGAGGTGGTAACTATGGCTACACCTTC. This chain joins TRBV5-1 and TRBJ1-2; possibly TRBD1 for D (5 bases). This CDR3 spans 15 amino acids. Trimming left V 4 bases short and J 1 base short, with 14 bases between. Germline lookup yields CDR1 SGHRS and CDR2 YFSETQ.

Many counts were recorded for this clonotype. V and J are TRBV10-3 and TRBJ2-3; 9 bases are shared with TRBD2. J was trimmed by 6 bases and V by 3 bases; bases with no gene match: 10. CDR3 size: 16 residues. Germline assignment: CDR1 ENHRY and CDR2 SYGVKD. The CDR3 sequence: CAISDLSGGRSDTQYF. The CDR3, as DNA: TGTGCCATCAGTGACCTTAGCGGGGGACGGTCGGATACGCAGTATTTT.

This clonotype was seen repeatedly, ten times or more. The chain carries TRBV5-5 and TRBJ2-1; D remains unclear. The CDR3 runs to 17 residues. Germline assignment: CDR1 SGHKS and CDR2 YYEKEE (reference sequence). The V end was cut by 4 bases, the J end by 0 bases, with 17 bases between. The CDR3 region has the DNA TGTGCCAGCAGCCCTAATAGGGTGGAACGCTCCTACAATGAGCAGTTCTTC. It translates to CASSPNRVERSYNEQFF.